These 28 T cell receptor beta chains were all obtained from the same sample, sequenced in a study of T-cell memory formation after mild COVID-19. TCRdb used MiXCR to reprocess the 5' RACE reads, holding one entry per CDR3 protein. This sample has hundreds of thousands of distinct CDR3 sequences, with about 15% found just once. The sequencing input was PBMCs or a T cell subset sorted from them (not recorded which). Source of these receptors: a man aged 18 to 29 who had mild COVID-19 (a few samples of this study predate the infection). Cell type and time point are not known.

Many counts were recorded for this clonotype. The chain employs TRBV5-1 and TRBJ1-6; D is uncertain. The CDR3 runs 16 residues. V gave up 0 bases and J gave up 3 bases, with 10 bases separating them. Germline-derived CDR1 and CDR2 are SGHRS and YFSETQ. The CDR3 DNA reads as TGCGCCAGCAGCTTGGCCCTTGCGGGCTATAATTCACCCCTCCACTTT. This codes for CASSLALAGYNSPLHF.

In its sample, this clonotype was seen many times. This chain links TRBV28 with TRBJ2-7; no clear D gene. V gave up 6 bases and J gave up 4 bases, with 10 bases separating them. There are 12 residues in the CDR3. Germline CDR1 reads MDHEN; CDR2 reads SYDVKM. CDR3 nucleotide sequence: TGTGCCAGCAGCCAACCGCCTTACGAGCAGTACGTC. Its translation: CASSQPPYEQYV.

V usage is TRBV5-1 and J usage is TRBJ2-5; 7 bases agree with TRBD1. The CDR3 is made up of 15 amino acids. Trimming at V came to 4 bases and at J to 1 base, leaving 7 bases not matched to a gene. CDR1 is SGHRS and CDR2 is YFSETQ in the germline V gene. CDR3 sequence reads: CASSPQGGFQETQYF. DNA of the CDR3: TGCGCCAGCAGCCCCCAAGGGGGCTTCCAAGAGACCCAGTACTTC.

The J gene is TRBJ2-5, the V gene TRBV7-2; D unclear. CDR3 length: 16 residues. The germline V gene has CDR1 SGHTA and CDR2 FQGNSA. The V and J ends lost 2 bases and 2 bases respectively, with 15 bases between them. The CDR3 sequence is CASSLSWVAGQETQYF. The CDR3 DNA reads TGTGCCAGCAGCTTAAGTTGGGTAGCCGGTCAAGAGACCCAGTACTTC.

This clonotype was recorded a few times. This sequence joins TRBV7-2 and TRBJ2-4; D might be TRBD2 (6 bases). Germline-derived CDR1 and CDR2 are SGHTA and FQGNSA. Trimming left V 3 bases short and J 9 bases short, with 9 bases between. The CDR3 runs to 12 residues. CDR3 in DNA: TGTGCCAGCAGCTTGATGGGGGGCATTCAGTACTTC. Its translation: CASSLMGGIQYF.

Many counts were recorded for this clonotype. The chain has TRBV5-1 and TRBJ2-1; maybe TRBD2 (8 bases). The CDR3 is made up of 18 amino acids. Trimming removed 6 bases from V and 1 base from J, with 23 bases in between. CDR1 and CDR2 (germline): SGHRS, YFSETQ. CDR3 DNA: TGCGCCAGCAAGGGAGAGGGGGCGGGGGGCCCGTCCTACAATGAGCAGTTCTTC. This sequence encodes CASKGEGAGGPSYNEQFF.

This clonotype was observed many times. DNA for the CDR3: TGCGCCAGCAGCTACCCTAGCGGGGGGGAGCAGTTCTTC. This sequence encodes CASSYPSGGEQFF. The gene calls are TRBV5-1 and TRBJ2-1, with TRBD2 matching over 11 bases. The CDR3 loop spans 13 amino acids. Germline V lookup: CDR1 SGHRS, CDR2 YFSETQ. V gave up 3 bases and J gave up 10 bases; unmatched junction bases: 3.

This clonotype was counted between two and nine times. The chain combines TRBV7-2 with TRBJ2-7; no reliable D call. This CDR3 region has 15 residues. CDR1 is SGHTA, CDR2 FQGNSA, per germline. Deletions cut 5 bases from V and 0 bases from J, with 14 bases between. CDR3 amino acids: CASSLFHSSSYEQYF. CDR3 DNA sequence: TGTGCCAGCAGCCTATTCCACTCCAGCTCCTACGAGCAGTACTTC.

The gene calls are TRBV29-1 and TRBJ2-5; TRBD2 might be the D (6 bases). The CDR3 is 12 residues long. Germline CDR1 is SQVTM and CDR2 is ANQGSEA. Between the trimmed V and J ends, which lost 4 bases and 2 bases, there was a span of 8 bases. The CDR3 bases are TGCAGCGTTGCGGGACTGCAAGAGACCCAGTACTTC. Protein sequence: CSVAGLQETQYF.

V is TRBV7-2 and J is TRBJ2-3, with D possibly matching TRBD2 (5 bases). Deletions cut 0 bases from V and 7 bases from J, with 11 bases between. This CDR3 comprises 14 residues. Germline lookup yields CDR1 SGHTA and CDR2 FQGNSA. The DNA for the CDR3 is TGTGCCAGCAGCTTAGCCGTCGGGGAAAATACGCAGTATTTT. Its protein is CASSLAVGENTQYF.

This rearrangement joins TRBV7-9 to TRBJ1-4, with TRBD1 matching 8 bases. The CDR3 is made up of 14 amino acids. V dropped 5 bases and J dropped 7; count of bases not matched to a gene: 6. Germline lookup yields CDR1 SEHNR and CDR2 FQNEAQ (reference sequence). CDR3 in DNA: TGTGCCAGCAGCATCGGGACAGGACGTGAAAAACTGTTTTTT. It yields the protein CASSIGTGREKLFF.

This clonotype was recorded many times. CDR3 amino acids: CASSLNPDWGDEQFF. The CDR3 bases are TGTGCCAGCAGCTTGAATCCCGACTGGGGGGATGAGCAGTTCTTC. V is TRBV6-2 or TRBV6-3 and J is TRBJ2-1; a weak D match, TRBD2 (6 bases). The CDR3 totals 15 residues. From germline, CDR1 is MNHEY and CDR2 SVGEGT. Trimming took 6 bases from V and 8 from J, leaving 20 bases between them.

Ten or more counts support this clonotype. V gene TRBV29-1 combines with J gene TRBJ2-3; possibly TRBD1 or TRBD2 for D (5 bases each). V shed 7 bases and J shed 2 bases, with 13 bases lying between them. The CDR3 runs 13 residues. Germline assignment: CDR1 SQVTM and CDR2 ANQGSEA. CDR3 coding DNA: TGCAGCGCGGGACCCCGATTCACAGATACGCAGTATTTT. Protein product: CSAGPRFTDTQYF.

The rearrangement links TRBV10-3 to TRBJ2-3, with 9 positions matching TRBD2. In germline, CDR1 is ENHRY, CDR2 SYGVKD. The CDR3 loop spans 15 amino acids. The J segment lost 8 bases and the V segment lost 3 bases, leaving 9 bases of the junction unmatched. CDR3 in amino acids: CAISESLLAGITQYF. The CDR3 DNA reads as TGTGCCATCAGTGAAAGCCTTCTAGCGGGAATTACGCAGTATTTT.

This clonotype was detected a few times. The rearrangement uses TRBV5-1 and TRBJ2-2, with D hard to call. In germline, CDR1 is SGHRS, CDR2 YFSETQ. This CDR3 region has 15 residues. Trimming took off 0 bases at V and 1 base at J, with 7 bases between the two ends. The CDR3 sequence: CASSLGTLNTGELFF. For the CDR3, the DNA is TGCGCCAGCAGCTTGGGCACTTTGAACACCGGGGAGCTGTTTTTT.

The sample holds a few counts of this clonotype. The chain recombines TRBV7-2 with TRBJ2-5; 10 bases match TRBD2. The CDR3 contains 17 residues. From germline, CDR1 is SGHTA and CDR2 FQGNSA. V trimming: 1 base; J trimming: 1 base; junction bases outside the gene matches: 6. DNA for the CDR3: TGTGCCAGCAGCTTAGTAAGCCTAGCGGGGGTCCAAGAGACCCAGTACTTC. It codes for CASSLVSLAGVQETQYF.

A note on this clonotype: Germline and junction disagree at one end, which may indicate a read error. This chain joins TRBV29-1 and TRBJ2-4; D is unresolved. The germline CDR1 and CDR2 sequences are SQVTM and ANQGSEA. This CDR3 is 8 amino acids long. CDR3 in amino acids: CSVEGQTF. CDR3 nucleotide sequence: TGCAGCGTTGAAGGACAAACGTTC.

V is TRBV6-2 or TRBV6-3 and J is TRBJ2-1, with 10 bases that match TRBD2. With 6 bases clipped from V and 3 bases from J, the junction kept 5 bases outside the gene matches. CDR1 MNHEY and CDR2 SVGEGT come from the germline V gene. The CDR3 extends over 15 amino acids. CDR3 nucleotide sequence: TGTGCCAGCAGGGATAGCGGGGGGCACTACAATGAGCAGTTCTTC. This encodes CASRDSGGHYNEQFF.

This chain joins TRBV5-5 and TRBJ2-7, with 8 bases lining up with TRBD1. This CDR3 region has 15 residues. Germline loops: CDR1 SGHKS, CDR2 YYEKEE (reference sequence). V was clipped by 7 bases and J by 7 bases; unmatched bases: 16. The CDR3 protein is CASRQPGTGPREQYF. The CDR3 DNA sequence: TGTGCCAGCCGCCAACCGGGGACAGGTCCGAGGGAGCAGTACTTC.

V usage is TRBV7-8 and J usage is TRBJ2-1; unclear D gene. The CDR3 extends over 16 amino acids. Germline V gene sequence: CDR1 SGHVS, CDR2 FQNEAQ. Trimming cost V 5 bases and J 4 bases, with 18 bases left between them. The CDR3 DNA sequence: TGTGCCAGCAGCACAAGGGTCCTAAGTCTATACAATGAGCAGTTCTTC. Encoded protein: CASSTRVLSLYNEQFF.

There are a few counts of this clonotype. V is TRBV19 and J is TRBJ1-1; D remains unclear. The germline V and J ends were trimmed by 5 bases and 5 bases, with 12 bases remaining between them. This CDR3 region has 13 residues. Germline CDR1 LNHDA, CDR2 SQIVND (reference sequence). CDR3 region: CASSVQGITEAFF. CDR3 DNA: TGTGCCAGTAGTGTTCAAGGGATAACTGAAGCTTTCTTT.

The CDR3 reads CASKRTGLSYEQYV. Written as DNA, the CDR3 is TGTGCCAGCAAAAGGACAGGGCTCTCCTACGAGCAGTACGTC. This rearrangement joins TRBV28 to TRBJ2-7; 8 nucleotides line up with TRBD1. The germline CDR1 and CDR2 sequences are MDHEN and SYDVKM. The CDR3 runs to 14 residues. Trimming removed 7 bases from V and 0 bases from J; junction bases left unmatched: 5.

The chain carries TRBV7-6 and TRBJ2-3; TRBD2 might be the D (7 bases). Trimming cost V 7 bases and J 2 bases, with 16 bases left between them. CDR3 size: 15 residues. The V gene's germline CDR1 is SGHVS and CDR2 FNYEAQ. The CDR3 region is CASTWGGAPTDTQYF. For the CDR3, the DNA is TGTGCCAGCACATGGGGGGGGGCCCCCACAGATACGCAGTATTTT.

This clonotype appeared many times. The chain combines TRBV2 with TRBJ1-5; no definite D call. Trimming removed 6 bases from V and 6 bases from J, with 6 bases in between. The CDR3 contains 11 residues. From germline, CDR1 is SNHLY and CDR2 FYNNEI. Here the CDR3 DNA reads TGTGCCAGCAGATTGATTCAGCCCCAGCATTTT. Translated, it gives CASRLIQPQHF.

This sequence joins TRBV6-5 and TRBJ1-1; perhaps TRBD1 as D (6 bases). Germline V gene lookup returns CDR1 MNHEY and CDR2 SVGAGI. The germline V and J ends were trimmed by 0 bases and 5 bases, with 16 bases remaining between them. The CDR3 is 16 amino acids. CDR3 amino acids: CASSYSALQGGTEAFF. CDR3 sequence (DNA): TGTGCCAGCAGTTACTCGGCCCTACAGGGAGGAACTGAAGCTTTCTTT.

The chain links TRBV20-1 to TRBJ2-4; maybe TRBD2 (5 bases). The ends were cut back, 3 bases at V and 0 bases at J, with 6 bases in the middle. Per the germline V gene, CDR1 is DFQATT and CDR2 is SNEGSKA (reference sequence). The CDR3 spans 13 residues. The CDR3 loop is CSASGVAKNIQYF. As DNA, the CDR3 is TGCAGTGCTAGCGGGGTAGCCAAAAACATTCAGTACTTC.

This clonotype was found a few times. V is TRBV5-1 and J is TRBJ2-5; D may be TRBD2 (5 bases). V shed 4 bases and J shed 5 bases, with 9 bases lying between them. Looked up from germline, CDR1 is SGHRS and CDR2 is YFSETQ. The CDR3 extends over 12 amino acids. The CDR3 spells CASSAEVETQYF. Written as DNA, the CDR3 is TGCGCCAGCAGCGCGGAGGTGGAGACCCAGTACTTC.

The CDR3 DNA is TGCAGTGCTTTCCCCACAGGACAGGGCGGCCACGAGCAGTACGTC. It is translated as CSAFPTGQGGHEQYV. This rearrangement joins TRBV20-1 to TRBJ2-7; 8 bases are a match to TRBD1. V trimming: 5 bases; J trimming: 5 bases; junction bases outside the gene matches: 14. Germline assignment: CDR1 DFQATT and CDR2 SNEGSKA (reference sequence). CDR3 size: 15 residues.